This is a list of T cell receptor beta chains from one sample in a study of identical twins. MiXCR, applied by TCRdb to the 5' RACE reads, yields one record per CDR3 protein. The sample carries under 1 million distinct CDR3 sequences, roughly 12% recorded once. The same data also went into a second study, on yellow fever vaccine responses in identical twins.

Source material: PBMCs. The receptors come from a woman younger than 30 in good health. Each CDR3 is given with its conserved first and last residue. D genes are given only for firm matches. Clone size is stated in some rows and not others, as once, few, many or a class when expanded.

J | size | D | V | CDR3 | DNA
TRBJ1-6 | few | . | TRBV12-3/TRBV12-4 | CASSLGVGGNSPLHF | TGTGCCAGCAGTTTAGGGGTAGGTGGTAATTCACCCCTCCACTTT
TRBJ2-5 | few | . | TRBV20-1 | CSAQRTGRGYQETQYF | TGCAGTGCTCAGCGGACAGGGAGGGGGTACCAAGAGACCCAGTACTTC
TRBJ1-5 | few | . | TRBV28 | CASSSSPHSNQPQHF | TGTGCCAGCAGTTCTTCACCACATAGCAATCAGCCCCAGCATTTT
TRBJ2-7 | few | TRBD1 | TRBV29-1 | CSVRTGNYEQYF | TGCAGCGTCAGGACAGGGAACTACGAGCAGTACTTC
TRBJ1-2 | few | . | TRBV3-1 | CASSQEWGYTF | TGTGCCAGCAGCCAAGAGTGGGGCTACACCTTC
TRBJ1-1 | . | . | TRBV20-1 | CSAGQRHTEAFF | TGCAGTGCTGGACAGAGGCACACTGAAGCTTTCTTT
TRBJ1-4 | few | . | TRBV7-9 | CASSLIGQRNEKLFF | TGTGCCAGCAGCTTAATAGGGCAGAGGAATGAAAAACTGTTTTTT
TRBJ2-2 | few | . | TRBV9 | CASSVSLEIAGELFF | TGTGCCAGCAGCGTTTCGCTAGAGATCGCCGGGGAGCTGTTTTTT
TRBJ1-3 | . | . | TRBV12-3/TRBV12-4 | CASIVHGPRSGNTIYF | TGTGCCAGCATAGTTCACGGGCCCCGCTCTGGAAACACCATATATTTT
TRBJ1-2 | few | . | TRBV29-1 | CSVGVSGNGGYTF | TGCAGCGTGGGGGTTTCAGGAAACGGTGGCTACACCTTC
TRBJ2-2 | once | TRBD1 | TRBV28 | CASSLRYGQGIPNTGELFF | TGTGCCAGCAGTTTACGCTACGGACAGGGAATCCCGAACACCGGGGAGCTGTTTTTT
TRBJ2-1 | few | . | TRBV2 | CASILEGSDYNEQFF | .
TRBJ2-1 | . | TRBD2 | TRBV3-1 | CASSQGGSWEQFF | TGTGCCAGCAGCCAAGGCGGGAGTTGGGAGCAGTTCTTC
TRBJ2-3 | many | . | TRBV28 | CASTHHWLIDTQYF | TGTGCCAGCACCCACCACTGGCTTATTGATACGCAGTATTTT
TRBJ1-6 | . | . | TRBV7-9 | CASSFSGIGSPLHF | TGTGCCAGCAGCTTTTCGGGAATAGGATCACCCCTCCACTTT
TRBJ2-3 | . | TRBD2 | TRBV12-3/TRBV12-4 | CASSTPGLAGGSTDTQYF | TGTGCCAGCAGTACACCGGGACTAGCGGGAGGTTCTACAGATACGCAGTATTTT
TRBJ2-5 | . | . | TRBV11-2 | CASSPPGVGVGETQYF | TGTGCCAGCAGCCCACCCGGGGTGGGGGTTGGAGAGACCCAGTACTTC
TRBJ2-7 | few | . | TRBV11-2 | CASSPGMDQTYEQYF | TGTGCCAGCAGCCCGGGCATGGACCAAACCTACGAGCAGTACTTC
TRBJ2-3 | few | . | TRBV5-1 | CASSPLTGDTQYF | TGCGCCAGCAGCCCGCTCACGGGAGATACGCAGTATTTT
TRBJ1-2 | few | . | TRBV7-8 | CASNRHPDSGYTF | TGTGCCAGCAACCGACACCCAGACAGTGGCTACACCTTC
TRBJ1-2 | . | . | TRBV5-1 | CASSLADSWGYTF | TGCGCCAGCAGCTTGGCCGACAGTTGGGGCTACACCTTC
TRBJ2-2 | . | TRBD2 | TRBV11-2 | CASSSTLAGGTGELFF | TGTGCCAGCAGCTCCACACTAGCGGGAGGTACCGGGGAGCTGTTTTTT
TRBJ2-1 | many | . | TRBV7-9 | CASSNGSSSYNEQFF | TGTGCCAGCAGCAACGGATCGAGCTCCTACAATGAGCAGTTCTTC
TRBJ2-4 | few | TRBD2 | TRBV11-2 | CASSFILAGGGGKNIQYF | TGTGCCAGCAGCTTCATCCTAGCGGGAGGGGGCGGCAAAAACATTCAGTACTTC
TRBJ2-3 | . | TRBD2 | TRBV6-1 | CASSSQGAGLADTQYF | TGTGCCAGCAGTAGCCAAGGAGCGGGGCTGGCAGATACGCAGTATTTT
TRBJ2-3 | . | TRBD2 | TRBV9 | CASSVSTGLAGDTQYF | TGTGCCAGCAGCGTATCCACAGGGCTAGCGGGAGATACGCAGTATTTT
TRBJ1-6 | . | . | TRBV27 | CASSLGQGFTLHF | TGTGCCAGCAGTTTAGGTCAGGGCTTTACCCTCCACTTT
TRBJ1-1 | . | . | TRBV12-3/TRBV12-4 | CASSLGPVGAFF | TGTGCCAGCAGTTTAGGACCGGTTGGAGCTTTCTTT